What follows are 15 T cell receptor beta chains derived from one specimen sequenced in a study of CXCR3-negative and CXCR3-positive naive CD8 T cells. It was by 5' RACE with UMI labels that the TRB cDNA libraries were prepared. From the 5' RACE reads, TCRdb lists one entry per CDR3 protein and no DNA. In total, the table holds tens of thousands of distinct CDR3 sequences. The source material was naive CXCR3- CD8+ T cells from blood. Subset specified: CD45RO-CCR7+CD27+CD95- naive CD8+ T cells lacking CXCR3 (TNR3-). The receptor source for this set is a human donor in good health. Some clones in this sample may be carry-over from other donors' samples.

V gene TRBV5-1 combines with J gene TRBJ2-7; as DNA is missing, the TRBD2 call by TCRdb cannot be tested. The CDR3 is 16 amino acids. Germline V gene lookup returns CDR1 SGHRS and CDR2 YFSETQ. CDR3 amino acids: CASSPQAASGSDEQYF.

This chain links TRBV11-2 with TRBJ2-5; without DNA, the TCRdb call of TRBD1 cannot be checked. This CDR3 is built from 16 residues. Germline loops: CDR1 SGHAT, CDR2 FQNNGV. The CDR3: CASSFPVWGPGETQYF.

J is TRBJ1-1 and V is TRBV28; TCRdb gives TRBD1 as the D gene, but with no DNA this cannot be confirmed. CDR3 length: 14 residues. Germline V gene data show CDR1 as MDHEN and CDR2 as SYDVKM. The chain's CDR3 is CASSLRGFVTEAFF.

This chain connects TRBV19 to TRBJ1-2; the D gene TCRdb calls, TRBD1, cannot be checked with no DNA. From germline, CDR1 is LNHDA and CDR2 SQIVND (reference sequence). This CDR3 region has 12 residues. This CDR3 is CASNPGDYGYTF.

The chain couples TRBV11-1 to TRBJ2-2. The CDR3 covers 14 residues. Per the germline V gene, CDR1 is SGHAT and CDR2 is FQDESV (reference sequence). CDR3 loop: CASRSIQDTGELFF.

The chain joins TRBV20-1 to TRBJ1-3. This CDR3 comprises 14 residues. Germline V gene sequence: CDR1 DFQATT, CDR2 SNEGSKA (reference sequence). CDR3: CSARDDMTRYTIYF.

This chain links TRBV28 with TRBJ2-4. The CDR3 runs 15 residues. CDR1 and CDR2 from the germline V gene are MDHEN and SYDVKM. The CDR3 reads CASSFLRVAKNIQYF.

The chain carries TRBV9 and TRBJ2-5; without DNA, the TCRdb call of TRBD2 cannot be checked. Germline CDR1 SGDLS, CDR2 YYNGEE. This CDR3 contains 15 residues. Here the CDR3 reads CASSVDGGARETQYF.

The CDR3: CASSPQLGGAYYGYTF. This sequence joins TRBV5-6 and TRBJ1-2; the D call from TCRdb, TRBD1, cannot be confirmed without DNA. This CDR3 has 16 residues. Per the germline V gene, CDR1 is SGHDT and CDR2 is YYEEEE.

The V gene is TRBV28, the J gene TRBJ2-5; no DNA is available, so the TRBD1 call from TCRdb remains unchecked. Germline V gene sequence: CDR1 MDHEN, CDR2 SYDVKM. The length of the CDR3 is 13 residues. CDR3 loop: CASSWTGRETQYF.

The V call is TRBV7-6, the J call TRBJ2-7; there is no DNA to check the TCRdb D call of TRBD1. Germline lookup yields CDR1 SGHVS and CDR2 FNYEAQ. The CDR3 has 15 residues. CDR3 sequence: CASSRGTGEFYEQYF.

The rearrangement links TRBV20-1 to TRBJ2-7; TCRdb picks TRBD2, but there is no DNA to check that call. Germline V lookup: CDR1 DFQATT, CDR2 SNEGSKA (reference sequence). The CDR3 length is 17 residues. This CDR3 reads CSARAPSGSSLSYEQYF.

The gene calls are TRBV2 and TRBJ2-2; TCRdb names TRBD1, which stays unverified in the absence of DNA. Per germline, CDR1 SNHLY and CDR2 FYNNEI. The CDR3 consists of 15 residues. This CDR3 reads CATQDRGRDTGELFF.

J is TRBJ1-2 and V is TRBV12-5. Germline V gives CDR1 LGHNT, CDR2 FRNRAP. The CDR3 extends over 12 amino acids. The CDR3: CASGLGLEGYTF.

The rearrangement joins TRBV5-1 to TRBJ2-3; the D gene TCRdb calls, TRBD2, cannot be checked with no DNA. CDR1 and CDR2 from the germline V gene are SGHRS and YFSETQ. CDR3 size: 16 residues. The CDR3 is CASSPSERGTTDTQYF. Full variable domain (remainder filled in from reference TRBV5-1 and TRBJ2-3): KAGVTQTPRYLIKTRGQQVTLSCSPISGHRSVSWYQQTPGQGLQFLFEYFSETQRNKGNFPGRFSGRQFSNSRSEMNVSTLELGDSALYLCASSPSERGTTDTQYFGPGTRLTVL.